In its sample, the clone carrying this T cell receptor (beta chain) was seen once. What it recognizes is unknown. Only in-frame clones appear in the TCRdb table, and some are missing; sequencing was by immunoSEQ multiplex PCR. The sample shows about 42,000 clones, roughly 80% of them seen only once. V lost 6 bases, J lost 6 bases, and 12 bases lay in between. In germline, CDR1 is MNHEY, CDR2 SVGAGI. The CDR3 extends over 13 amino acids. This specimen comes from a study of a mutant IDH1 vaccine in newly diagnosed glioma. The overall study: Treated patients comprised about 60% males and 37.5% females, mean age about 43 years. Patients got radiotherapy, temozolomide, or both beforehand, and most got both. Study-level results: Pseudoprogression looked unconnected to shifts in top peripheral T cell clonotypes.

Noted time point: week 35, safety follow-up. A single vaccine dose contained 300 ug of mutant IDH1 20-mer peptide, and topical imiquimod was used with it. Sequenced material: PBMCs, taken from a glioma patient whose treatment included an IDH1 peptide vaccine. This clonotype was obtained from a woman aged 45 to 65 with glioma. V and J are TRBV6-5 and TRBJ2-1; D gene ambiguous. CDR3 sequence reads: CASSPWAVNEQFF. The CDR3 nucleotides read TGTGCCAGCAGCCCGTGGGCAGTCAATGAGCAGTTCTTC.